This TCR beta chain originates from a study of vaccination and CD4 T cells after COVID-19. For the study at large: Several convalescent patients had mild and one had severe PCR-confirmed SARS-CoV-2 disease. Post-diagnosis, post-COVID samples were collected after a median 101 days, ranging 35 to 161. Typically, post-vaccine samples were obtained a median approximately 75 days after dose two, within a range of 14 to 241.

Treatment meaning: approximately 10-day PBMC culture with coronavirus spike peptide pools or control peptides (ViraFEST assay). Details on this clonotype: Its antigen remains unknown.

Once obtained from cultured CD4+ T cells, the DNA was sequenced using the Oncomine TCR Beta short-read assay. Via MiXCR, TCRdb re-called the PCR reads, giving one row per CDR3 protein. The sample has some 20,000 distinct CDR3 sequences, approximately 46% seen once. Study-wide results and limits: A nonsignificant median increase from 21 to 38 SARS-CoV-2-reactive clonotypes was observed.

The receptor was isolated from a human donor who had recovered from COVID-19. Here the sequenced sample was CD4+ T cells from blood, cultured in vitro, taken before SARS-CoV-2 vaccination.

In DNA form, the CDR3 reads TGTGCCAGCAGCTTAGTGATAGGGACTGAAGCTTTCTTT. This gives the protein CASSLVIGTEAFF. The chain carries TRBV11-2 and TRBJ1-1, with D unresolved. Trimming took 1 base from V and 5 from J, leaving 8 bases between them. The CDR3 extends over 13 amino acids. Germline loops: CDR1 SGHAT, CDR2 FQNNGV.